The 25 T cell receptor beta chains reported below all come from one sample, sequenced in a study of T cell repertoires in cytomegalovirus infection. Each CDR3 protein is one row after TCRdb ran MiXCR on the reads. The sample shows some 900,000 distinct CDR3 sequences, about 31% of them seen only once. For these TCRs, the target antigens are not known. The source material was cultured CD8+ T cells from PBMCs, sampled from culture after CMV antigen stimulation. The receptors were gathered from a human donor in good health (CMV status not recorded). Some clones in this sample may be carry-over from other donors' samples.

This clonotype showed up just a few times. This sequence joins TRBV12-3 or TRBV12-4 and TRBJ2-5; D gene ambiguous. This CDR3 has 14 amino acids. The ends were cut back, 2 bases at V and 5 bases at J, with 12 bases in the middle. CDR3 protein: CASSLTLGGETQYF. CDR3 nucleotides: TGTGCCAGCAGTTTAACCTTGGGTGGGGAGACCCAGTACTTC.

The genes are TRBV15 and TRBJ1-2; 8 bases agree with TRBD1. Germline loops: CDR1 LNHNV, CDR2 YYDKDF (reference sequence). V lost 4 bases and J lost 4; bases outside the gene matches: 11. The CDR3 loop spans 16 amino acids. The CDR3 bases are TGTGCCACCAGCATAGACAGGACAGGGAAGGTCTATGGCTACACCTTC. Translated, it gives CATSIDRTGKVYGYTF.

The chain couples TRBV6-2 or TRBV6-3 to TRBJ2-7; no firm D call. The CDR3 extends over 14 amino acids. V lost 0 bases to trimming and J lost 5 bases, with 11 bases between them. In germline, CDR1 is MNHEY, CDR2 SVGEGT. The CDR3 loop reads CASSYSNIGHEQYF. In DNA form, the CDR3 reads TGTGCCAGCAGTTACTCGAATATCGGACACGAGCAGTACTTC.

The rearrangement joins TRBV7-6 to TRBJ2-7; no firm D call. Trimming left V 0 bases short and J 6 bases short, with 3 bases between. The CDR3 loop spans 11 amino acids. The germline V gene has CDR1 SGHVS and CDR2 FNYEAQ. In nucleotides, the CDR3 is TGTGCCAGCAGCTTAGCGATCGAGCAGTACTTC. Translation: CASSLAIEQYF.

This clonotype was seen a handful of times. This chain connects TRBV11-1 to TRBJ2-3; 9 nucleotides agree with TRBD2. Germline V gene sequence: CDR1 SGHAT, CDR2 FQDESV (reference sequence). V gave up 9 bases and J gave up 0 bases; unmatched junction bases: 7. This CDR3 has 15 amino acids. The CDR3 protein is CASSSGEFSTDTQYF. CDR3 coding DNA: TGTGCCAGTTCTAGCGGGGAGTTTAGCACAGATACGCAGTATTTT.

The chain links TRBV5-6 to TRBJ1-4; no firm D call. The CDR3 runs 13 residues. Germline V CDR1 and CDR2: SGHDT, YYEEEE. Trimming stripped 0 bases from V and 4 bases from J, with 4 bases between. Written as DNA, the CDR3 is TGTGCCAGCAGCTTGGGGGATAATGAAAAACTGTTTTTT. Translation gives CASSLGDNEKLFF.

The CDR3 loop is CASKERDRANSPLHF. The CDR3 DNA is TGTGCCAGCAAAGAGCGGGACAGGGCCAATTCACCCCTCCACTTT. This sequence joins TRBV27 and TRBJ1-6; 9 nucleotides agree with TRBD1. Germline V CDR1 and CDR2: MNHEY, SMNVEV (reference sequence). The junction had 8 bases not matched to a gene; V was cut back by 7 bases and J by 7 bases. CDR3 size: 15 residues.

The rearrangement uses TRBV11-1 and TRBJ2-1, with D possibly TRBD2 on 7 matching bases. The CDR3 totals 13 residues. The V gene lost 6 bases and the J gene lost 8 bases, with 14 bases spanning the gap. Germline values: CDR1 SGHAT, CDR2 FQDESV (reference sequence). The CDR3 loop reads CASSEQGGHEQFF. The CDR3 bases are TGTGCCAGCAGTGAACAGGGAGGGCATGAGCAGTTCTTC.

Written as DNA, the CDR3 is TGTGCCAGCAGTGATATCAGGGTTGGTGGAGGCACTGAAGCTTTCTTT. Amino acids: CASSDIRVGGGTEAFF. The chain recombines TRBV2 with TRBJ1-1, with D possibly TRBD1 on 5 matching bases. Germline CDR1 reads SNHLY; CDR2 reads FYNNEI. The V end was cut by 3 bases, the J end by 4 bases, with 18 bases between. The CDR3 has 16 residues.

This clonotype has a handful of counts. The J gene is TRBJ1-1, the V gene TRBV5-6; 9 nucleotides match TRBD1. Trimming took 4 bases from V and 9 from J; bases not matched to a gene: 4. The length of the CDR3 is 12 residues. The germline V gene has CDR1 SGHDT and CDR2 YYEEEE. The CDR3 nucleotides are TGTGCCAGCAGCAGCGGGACAGGGCAAGCTTTCTTT. As protein: CASSSGTGQAFF. Full variable domain (remainder filled in from reference TRBV5-6 and TRBJ1-1): DAGVTQSPTHLIKTRGQQVTLRCSPKSGHDTVSWYQQALGQGPQFIFQYYEEEERQRGNFPDRFSGHQFPNYSSELNVNALLLGDSALYLCASSSGTGQAFFGQGTRLTVV.

The chain couples TRBV4-1 to TRBJ1-1; 9 bases are a match to TRBD1. The CDR3 spans 14 residues. Germline V lookup: CDR1 MGHRA, CDR2 YSYEKL. The V and J ends lost 3 bases and 3 bases, in that order; junction bases with no gene match: 2. The CDR3, as DNA: TGCGCCAGCAGCCACGGACAGGGGTACACTGAAGCTTTCTTT. It specifies CASSHGQGYTEAFF.

The chain is built from TRBV6-6 and TRBJ2-1; 9 bases are a match to TRBD2. This CDR3 spans 20 amino acids. V gave up 7 bases and J gave up 0 bases; unmatched junction bases: 19. Germline CDR1 reads MNHNY; CDR2 reads SVGAGI (reference sequence). DNA for the CDR3: TGTGCCAGCAATCGATTCGGGGGTAGCGGGGGCTTTAGCTCCTACAATGAGCAGTTCTTC. It specifies CASNRFGGSGGFSSYNEQFF.

This clonotype has more than one count but fewer than ten. The CDR3 region is CASSPPILGPYNEQFF. For the CDR3, the DNA is TGTGCCAGCAGCCCTCCTATCCTTGGGCCCTACAATGAGCAGTTCTTC. The chain recombines TRBV7-6 with TRBJ2-1; D remains unclear. The CDR3 is 16 amino acids. Looked up from germline, CDR1 is SGHVS and CDR2 is FNYEAQ. Between the trimmed V and J ends, which lost 5 bases and 2 bases, there was a span of 16 bases. The full variable domain, completed using reference TRBV7-6 and TRBJ2-1, is GAGVSQSPRYKVTKRGQDVALRCDPISGHVSLYWYRQALGQGPEFLTYFNYEAQQDKSGLPNDRFSAERPEGSISTLTIQRTEQRDSAMYRCASSPPILGPYNEQFFGPGTRLTVL.

This clonotype was observed a handful of times. The chain has TRBV11-3 and TRBJ2-5; D is uncertain. From germline, CDR1 is SGHNT and CDR2 YENEEA. V lost 1 base and J 1 base, leaving 7 bases between the germline ends. This CDR3 is built from 14 residues. The CDR3 is CASSLAPGQETQYF. CDR3 DNA: TGTGCCAGCAGCTTAGCACCAGGCCAAGAGACCCAGTACTTC.

This clonotype was recorded at least ten times. The chain has TRBV7-3 and TRBJ2-1, with TRBD2 matching over 12 bases. The length of the CDR3 is 17 residues. Per germline, CDR1 SGHTA and CDR2 FQGTGA. V was pared by 3 bases and J by 5 bases, with 8 bases of the junction left unmatched. CDR3 DNA sequence: TGTGCCAGCAGCTTCAAACTAGCGGGGGGCCCTAACAATGAGCAGTTCTTC. Its protein product is CASSFKLAGGPNNEQFF.

V gene TRBV12-3 or TRBV12-4 combines with J gene TRBJ2-5, with 8 bases that match TRBD1. Trimming cost V 8 bases and J 3 bases; bases outside gene matches: 8. This CDR3 is built from 14 residues. The CDR3 nucleotides read TGTGCCAGCGGAAGGACAGGGTTCAAAGAGACCCAGTACTTC. It yields the protein CASGRTGFKETQYF.

This clonotype was counted only a few times. The CDR3 nucleotides are TGTGCCAGCAGTGACAGGGTAGCCAAAAACATTCAGTACTTC. The encoded protein is CASSDRVAKNIQYF. This chain links TRBV2 with TRBJ2-4, with a possible D match to TRBD1 (5 bases). Germline V gene sequence: CDR1 SNHLY, CDR2 FYNNEI. CDR3 size: 14 residues. The V end lost 3 bases, the J end lost 0 bases, and 6 bases lay between the germline ends. Together with reference TRBV2 and TRBJ2-4, the CDR3 gives the full variable domain: EPEVTQTPSHQVTQMGQEVILRCVPISNHLYFYWYRQILGQKVEFLVSFYNNEISEKSEIFDDQFSVERPDGSNFTLKIRSTKLEDSAMYFCASSDRVAKNIQYFGAGTRLSVL.

This clonotype was picked up one time. This sequence joins TRBV27 and TRBJ1-5; 9 nucleotides agree with TRBD1. Per the germline V gene, CDR1 is MNHEY and CDR2 is SMNVEV (reference sequence). V lost 4 bases, J lost 5 bases, and 6 bases stayed unmatched. CDR3 size: 15 residues. CDR3 sequence reads: CASSYGTGFYQPQHF. DNA of the CDR3: TGTGCCAGCAGTTATGGGACAGGGTTTTATCAGCCCCAGCATTTT.

The chain couples TRBV11-2 to TRBJ2-7, with D perhaps TRBD2 (5 bases). V was pared by 4 bases and J by 3 bases, with 16 bases between. This CDR3 is 15 amino acids long. The germline V gene has CDR1 SGHAT and CDR2 FQNNGV. CDR3 sequence reads: CASSSTRGSFYEQYF. CDR3 DNA sequence: TGTGCCAGCAGCTCGACACGGGGTTCGTTCTACGAGCAGTACTTC. The complete variable domain, with remaining parts taken from reference TRBV11-2 and TRBJ2-7, reads EAGVAQSPRYKIIEKRQSVAFWCNPISGHATLYWYQQILGQGPKLLIQFQNNGVVDDSQLPKDRFSAERLKGVDSTLKIQPAKLEDSAVYLCASSSTRGSFYEQYFGPGTRLTVT.

Remarks on this clonotype: A read error may account for a junction end that differs from germline. The gene calls are TRBV7-6 and TRBJ1-5; 8 bases agree with TRBD1. This CDR3 comprises 15 residues. Germline V gene data show CDR1 as SGHVS and CDR2 as FNYEAQ. CDR3 protein: CTSSLGQGANQPQHF. The CDR3 coding sequence is TGTACCAGCAGCTTAGGACAGGGAGCCAATCAGCCCCAGCATTTT. Based on the CDR3 plus reference TRBV7-6 and TRBJ1-5, the full variable domain is GAGVSQSPRYKVTKRGQDVALRCDPISGHVSLYWYRQALGQGPEFLTYFNYEAQQDKSGLPNDRFSAERPEGSISTLTIQRTEQRDSAMYRCTSSLGQGANQPQHFGDGTRLSIL.

V usage is TRBV6-5 and J usage is TRBJ2-7, with D possibly being TRBD1 or TRBD2 (5 bases each). CDR3 size: 17 residues. The germline V gene has CDR1 MNHEY and CDR2 SVGAGI. The ends were cut back, 5 bases at V and 2 bases at J, with 22 bases in the middle. The chain's CDR3 is CASSPRYRDLLAYEQYF. The DNA of the CDR3 is TGTGCCAGCAGTCCCAGATACCGGGACCTCTTGGCCTACGAGCAGTACTTC.

V gene TRBV7-9 combines with J gene TRBJ2-1, with 9 bases identical to TRBD2. The J call may not be correct, given that the DNA end is closer to TRBJ2-7. This CDR3 has 17 amino acids. Germline CDR1 and CDR2: SEHNR and FQNEAQ (reference sequence). CDR3 amino acids: CASSLATRGGRNNEQYF. The CDR3 DNA sequence: TGTGCCAGCAGCTTAGCCACGCGGGGGGGCCGGAACAATGAGCAGTACTTC.

This clonotype appeared many times. The V call is TRBV20-1, the J call TRBJ1-6, with a weak D call TRBD1 (6 bases). Germline V gives CDR1 DFQATT, CDR2 SNEGSKA (reference sequence). Deletions cut 6 bases from V and 7 bases from J, with 25 bases between. This CDR3 is 17 amino acids long. CDR3 sequence (DNA): TGCAGTGCCAAAGGGGATTGGGGGGACAAGACCAATTCACCCCTCCACTTT. It yields the protein CSAKGDWGDKTNSPLHF.

The chain has TRBV6-2 or TRBV6-3 and TRBJ2-7; D may be TRBD1 (6 bases). The V end was cut by 2 bases, the J end by 6 bases, with 11 bases between. Per the germline V gene, CDR1 is MNHEY and CDR2 is SVGEGT. The CDR3 is 13 residues long. CDR3: CASSYTDSGEQYV. The CDR3, as DNA: TGTGCCAGCAGTTACACGGACAGCGGCGAGCAGTACGTC.

The rearrangement joins TRBV6-2 or TRBV6-3 to TRBJ2-7, with a tentative D call TRBD1 (5 bases). This CDR3 comprises 13 residues. The ends were cut back, 6 bases at V and 2 bases at J, with 11 bases in the middle. Germline loops: CDR1 MNHEY, CDR2 SVGEGT. The CDR3 nucleotides read TGTGCCAGCAGCCAAGGGGATACCTACGAGCAGTACGTC. It specifies CASSQGDTYEQYV.